This record looks at one T cell receptor beta chain sequence and its context. This clonotype was picked up a small number of times. Which antigen it targets is not known. The record has no base qualities; no much larger clone is one base away. The TCR beta CDR3 regions were amplified from the RNA transcripts. For the first round of RT-PCR on the TCR CDR3, the HTBI primer set was used together with the Qiagen OneStep RT-PCR kit. A second multiplex PCR round built the libraries, followed by size selection and purification. Paired-end sequencing of the libraries was performed with 100 bp reads on an Illumina HiSeq2000. The published analysis was carried out like this. SOAPnuke was used to process the raw data, removing reads that contained adapters or uncalled bases, had a mean Phred below 15, or lacked an exact match to the constant primer or identifier. COPE v1.2.5 was used to merge high-quality paired reads, and clonotypes were defined as unique nucleotide sequences. MiTCR v1.1 was used to align clonotypes to the IMGT TRBV, TRBD and TRBJ reference segments. Only V-J combinations with frequency above 0.0001, covering roughly 99% of repertoires, were analysed. The TCS score was defined as the ratio of F50 (clonal expansion) to E x V (chaos), calculated using BLOSUM62-based TCRdist between CDR3 peptides within each V-J. Welch's t-statistics and random forest reduced some 510 V-J features to 10 to 15, which were used in a naive Bayes classifier (R e1071). Thyroid-blood repertoire similarity was quantified with the Morisita-Horn index. TCRdb reworked the public reads: Q25 trimming with fastp, MiXCR clone assembly, productive beta chains retained. CDR3 protein duplicates are merged, each entry listing the most common genes and DNA. V and J calls and clone size were set by TCRdb, not the authors. This sample gives hundreds of thousands of distinct CDR3 sequences in total; 38% of them show up just once. The ten largest clonotypes hold over 8% of the sample.

Graves' hyperthyroidism was defined as stable when no progression to ophthalmopathy occurred over 18 months of follow-up. Hyperthyroidism patients were aged 18 to 65 years and newly diagnosed, with disease duration of less than 2 months. Exclusion was applied to patients with uncontrolled infections, other autoimmune diseases, pregnancy or lactation. Diagnoses relied on clinical symptoms, serum thyroxine and TRAb, thyroid ultrasound and orbital computed tomography. PBMCs were separated from roughly 10 ml of fresh peripheral blood using Ficoll-Paque density gradient centrifugation. Total RNA was extracted using Trizol reagent, and RNA quality was assessed on an Agilent 2100 Bioanalyzer. At the junction V is shortened by 5 bases and J by 4 bases; bases outside the gene matches: 16. From the cysteine up to the phenylalanine, the CDR3 has a length of 17 residues. CDR3 DNA only is kept here, 51 bases in frame from base 1. Reading the germline V gene (reference sequence) gives CDR1 LNHDA and CDR2 SQIVND.

The data belong to a study of T cells in Graves' hyperthyroidism and ophthalmopathy (dated by TCRdb to 2018 to 2020). Context from the whole study: Peripheral blood samples were taken at initial diagnosis, before any treatment was given. To identify distinguishing TCR V-J signatures, a discovery cohort of 100 or so patients was used, comprising 40 to 45 with Graves' ophthalmopathy and about 59 with stable Graves' hyperthyroidism. Prospective prediction of ophthalmopathy was tested in an independent validation cohort consisting of about 20 hyperthyroidism patients and 15 to 17 patients who later progressed to ophthalmopathy. The approximately 97 discovery patients were randomly divided into training and test sets at a 7:3 ratio. In several Graves' hyperthyroidism patients, the study also compared T-cell repertoires from thyroid tissue with T-cell repertoires from blood. After blood sampling, hyperthyroidism patients were treated with methimazole at a starting dose of 30 mg daily, and ophthalmopathy patients were treated with high-dose intravenous methylprednisolone. The paper reports TCR Vbeta CDR3 sequencing of approximately 140 peripheral blood samples: under 45 ophthalmopathy, roughly 80 hyperthyroidism and approximately 17 progressor patients.

Study-wide conclusions, independent of this receptor: No statistical method was used to set the sample size in advance, and investigators knew the group allocation. Most expanded thyroid clonotypes (frequency above 0.001) were also detected in blood, a finding suggesting that blood repertoires may reflect thyroid immune responses. A 13 V-J signature model separated ophthalmopathy from stable hyperthyroidism, with just over 85% sensitivity and roughly 81% specificity in cross-validation and 80%/75% in testing. In validation, the model predicted progression to ophthalmopathy a median of approximately 6.6 months before onset, with approximately 68% sensitivity and roughly 77% specificity.

The TCR originated in a man in his late teens or twenties with Graves' hyperthyroidism. Sequences were obtained from blood. The sequence links TRBV19 to TRBJ2-7; 8 nucleotides in the junction match TRBD1. The DNA is as follows: TGTGCCAGTAGTCCTTCGCCGGGACAGGACTTCGGTTACGAGCAGTACTTC. This translates into CASSPSPGQDFGYEQYF.